This T cell receptor beta chain was found in a study of regulatory T cells in long-lasting Graves disease. Regarding time point: newly diagnosed GD, antithyroid drugs for less than 3 months. RNA from PBMCs was the source of the TCR library. A volume of 7 to 9 milliliters of peripheral blood was collected in EDTA tubes. Investigators prepared the TCR beta libraries by applying iRepertoire HTBI primers and Arm-PCR of CDR3 regions. TCRdb processed the multiplex PCR reads anew with MiXCR; each CDR3 protein has one entry. The table has roughly 500,000 distinct CDR3 sequences, about 14% seen once. The V segment lost 2 bases and the J segment 10 bases; nucleotides outside the gene matches: 6. CDR3 length equals 14 residues. Germline-derived CDR1 and CDR2 are MNHNS and SASEGT. There are many counts of this clonotype. These same records also appear under a second study, on T cells in Graves' hyperthyroidism and ophthalmopathy. That paper notes: Graves' hyperthyroidism was deemed stable given no ophthalmopathy progression within 18 months. First-round RT-PCR of the TCR CDR3 relied on the HTBI primer set.

V and J are TRBV6-1 and TRBJ1-1, with 11 bases matching TRBD1. The receptor comes from a man younger than 40 with Graves disease. This sample comprised peripheral blood mononuclear cells (PBMCs), obtained at new diagnosis, from a patient treated with antithyroid drugs. The CDR3 spells CASSETRTGGRAFF. In DNA, the CDR3 is TGTGCCAGCAGTGAAACCAGGACAGGGGGCCGAGCTTTCTTT.